The clone carrying this T cell receptor beta chain was recorded only once. Its target is unknown. From germline, CDR1 is SQVTM and CDR2 ANQGSEA. The CDR3 runs 13 residues. The data derive from a study of CD8 T cells in Susac syndrome. Broader study findings: That the number of individuals in its TCR sequencing and HLA analysis was relatively small was acknowledged by the study.

Random hexamers served to reverse transcribe roughly 0.5 to 1 ug RNA. In TCRdb, the immunoSEQ multiplex PCR reads were re-called with MiXCR into one record per CDR3 protein. This repertoire shows about 200,000 distinct CDR3 sequences, about 95% found once; its top ten account for approximately 0.094%. The authors sequenced TCR beta from blood CD8+ and CD4+ T cells. The individuals used as controls were healthy donors who had been matched for both age and sex. Negative magnetic isolation gave CD8+ and CD4+ cells; FACS enriched CD8+ TEMRA. This chain uses TRBV29-1 with TRBJ2-1, with D maybe TRBD1 (5 bases). The sample taken for sequencing was CD4+ T cells from PBMCs. This sequence originates from a human donor in good health. Here the CDR3 DNA reads TGCTCTTCATTTCCCAGGGTCTACAATGAGCAGTTCTTC. This codes for CSSFPRVYNEQFF.